This T cell receptor beta chain was captured by sequencing in a study of T cells after yellow fever vaccination (dated by TCRdb to between 2018 and 2020). Regarding the complete study: Libraries from fractions with low cell numbers were prepared with the SMART-Seq v4 Ultra Low Input RNA kit. Bulk TCR alpha and beta repertoires were sequenced longitudinally to track T-cell clones before and after primary and booster YFV17D yellow fever vaccination. Two healthy male donors, one aged 18 to 29 and one aged 30 to 39 years, made up the cohort. Blood was collected at multiple timepoints before and after primary and secondary immunization, and bulk PBMC replicates and cell subsets were isolated. Points the paper makes about the study in general: After the booster, most clones that had expanded after primary vaccination were detected again (approximately 95% of CD4 and around nine tenths of CD8), suggesting broad maintenance of memory. The secondary T-cell response was weaker than the primary response but faster, peaking on day 5 instead of day 15. A small share of clonotypes occurred in both CD4 and CD8 compartments, likely arising from convergent recombination. Because the study included only a couple of donors, the extent to which the findings can be generalized is limited. Computational filtering was needed because FACS-sorted repertoires could contain abundant contaminating clonotypes from the bulk population.

The sample's treatment or condition, from its label and the paper: live attenuated yellow fever vaccine strain. PBMCs were isolated from peripheral blood using a standard Ficoll-Paque protocol. CD4 and CD8 T-cell fractions were isolated with Dynabeads CD4 and CD8 positive selection kits. TriZol was used to extract RNA from bulk PBMCs, from CD4 and CD8 fractions, and from dextramer-positive and dextramer-negative fractions. This clonotype has only a few counts. The specificity of this receptor is unknown. Base qualities are not provided; no much larger clone lies one nucleotide away. The CDR3 contains 14 residues, cysteine and phenylalanine counted. Left in the record is the CDR3 DNA by itself, 42 bases read in frame from the first base. The germline V end is reduced by 6 bases and the J end by 4 bases; junction bases left unmatched: 8. CDR1 is given as MNHEY and CDR2 as SVGAGI, both from the germline V gene.

The instrument was an Illumina NovaSeq 6000. TCR cDNA was made using 5'RACE template switching, a step that added a universal primer site and unique molecular identifiers. Priming for cDNA synthesis came from both the TCR alpha and TCR beta constant segments. Two PCR steps were used to amplify libraries, with sample barcodes and sequencing adapters being added in the second step. Sequencing of libraries was done on Illumina HiSeq 2500 (2x100 bp) or NovaSeq (2x150 bp). As for the original processing: Reads were demultiplexed and collapsed into UMI consensus sequences with MIGEC, and V(D)J alignment was performed with MiXCR. Clonotypes responding to the vaccine were identified with edgeR on replicate PBMC samples, with the criteria of FDR below 0.01 and a log2 fold change above 5 up to day 15. Bulk clonotypes were assigned CD4 or CD8 identity according to which sequenced CD4 or CD8 repertoire held them at higher abundance. TCRdb reprocessing: public reads trimmed at Q25 with fastp, clones called with MiXCR, in-frame beta chains kept. Under each unique CDR3 protein, matching rows form one entry showing the most common genes and DNA. These V and J calls derive from TCRdb rather than the authors' analysis. This sample gives 100,000 to 150,000 distinct CDR3 sequences in total; around 15% of them show up just once. The top ten clonotypes cover 43% of the sample.

The receptor's source is a man younger than 30 who received the YFV17D yellow fever vaccine. The chain is made from TRBV6-5 and TRBJ1-2, and 7 junctional nucleotides match TRBD1. The specimen was CD8+ T cells sorted from PBMCs, collected 5 days after the yellow fever booster vaccination. CDR3 region: CASSPGGLSYGYTF. The nucleotide sequence is TGTGCCAGCAGCCCAGGGGGACTAAGCTATGGCTACACCTTC.